This TCR beta chain was documented in a study of vaccination and CD4 T cells after COVID-19 (dated by TCRdb to 2022 to 2024). Notes on the research overall: Convalescent patients had a positive SARS-CoV-2 result on nasal swab PCR, and of these patients, fewer than ten had mild disease and one had severe disease. In control cultures, a CEFX viral epitope pool was used as positive control, an HIV-1 Nef peptide pool was used as negative control, or no peptide was added. Six males and four females were included in the convalescent cohort, with two Hispanic individuals, seven Caucasians, two Asians and one multiracial person represented. Post-COVID blood samples from convalescent patients were collected a median of 101 days after diagnosis, with a range of 35 to 161 days. The time from the second vaccine dose to post-vaccine blood sampling had a median of roughly 79 days and ranged from roughly 12 to 250 days. Each participant got two doses of either the Pfizer-BioNTech BNT162b2 vaccine (n=8) or the Moderna mRNA-1273 vaccine (n=2). The cultures were stimulated with overlapping spike peptide pools from SARS-CoV-2 and from the common cold coronaviruses HCoV-NL63, HCoV-OC43 and HCoV-229E. The spike-specific CD4+ TCR repertoire was compared before and after mRNA vaccination in over nine COVID-19 convalescent patients and several infection-naive healthy vaccine recipients. The investigation overall reported the following: Among the post-vaccine SARS-CoV-2-reactive clones in convalescent patients, a median around 90% showed up only after vaccination, which suggests vaccine-specific priming. Only a relatively small number of convalescent patients were included in the study, and early timepoints following natural infection were not analyzed. Although the median number of SARS-CoV-2-reactive clonotypes went up from around 19 after infection to around 40 after vaccination, the increase was not significant. Nearly all vaccine-specific clones in convalescent patients (304 of 307) were mono-reactive for SARS-CoV-2 spike rather than cross-reactive with common cold coronaviruses.

Library generation was performed with PCR. TCR sequencing of DNA from cultured CD4+ T cells used the Oncomine TCR Beta short-read assay at the Johns Hopkins FTIC core. Genomic DNA was extracted from the cultured CD4+ T cells with the QIAamp micro DNA kit. The Oncomine TCR Beta libraries from cultured CD4+ T cells were pooled using unique dual indexes and then sequenced on an Illumina iSeq 100. As for the original processing: Non-productive sequences were filtered out, and CDR3s that did not start with C, did not end with F or W, or were shorter than 7 amino acids were discarded. The MANAFEST web application was used to identify antigen-specific clonotypes by comparing peptide-stimulated wells against reference wells and other culture wells. For a clone to be called positive, the clone needed an FDR below 0.05, an odds ratio above 5, and a productive frequency above 0.1% in at least two of three replicate wells. Clonotypes that were significantly expanded in both SARS-CoV-2 spike wells and at least one common cold coronavirus spike condition were defined as cross-reactive. Levenshtein distances (stringdist) and unrooted phylogenetic trees (ape) in R version 3.6.1 were used to assess CDR3 homology. In TCRdb, the public reads were trimmed at Q25 with fastp and aligned with MiXCR, with productive beta chains retained. Duplicate CDR3 protein sequences are folded into a single record with the most common DNA and genes. The authors' filters were not applied to this entry. This sample gives about 25,000 distinct CDR3 sequences in total; around 48% of them show up just once. Jointly, the top ten make up 5% to 6.5% of the sample.

In the paper's terms, the treatment or condition label means: roughly ten-day PBMC culture with coronavirus spike peptide pools or control peptides (ViraFEST assay). The ViraFEST assay was used in the study, in which antigen-specific T cells were expanded with peptide pools and expanded clonotypes were subsequently identified by TCR sequencing. The positive SARS-CoV-2 PCR tests of the convalescent patients were dated from March to December 2020, before the Alpha, Beta and Delta variants emerged in the United States. PBMCs were cultured at a few million per well in IMDM supplemented with around 5.5% human AB serum and 9 to 10 IU/ml IL-2, with approximately 9.2 ug/ml peptide pools added. Half of the culture medium was replaced with fresh IL-2-containing medium on days 3 and 7. After 10 to 11 days of culture, CD4+ T cells were isolated by negative selection with the EasySep CD4+ T cell isolation kit. PBMCs were separated from whole blood using Ficoll-Paque Plus gradient centrifugation and then either used fresh or cryopreserved at -140C. In general, triplicate wells were set up for every culture condition.

V is trimmed back by 8 bases and J by 0 bases, and the junction contains 17 bases that no gene match accounts for. The germline V gene encodes CDR1 SEHNR and CDR2 FQNEAQ (reference sequence). From the cysteine up to the phenylalanine, the CDR3 has a length of 19 residues. CDR3 DNA is the only sequence kept; it has 57 bases, read in frame from the first base. Turning to this clonotype: The antigen it binds to is not known. Within one base of it there is no much larger clone, and no base qualities were kept.

The clonotype was recovered from a human donor who had recovered from COVID-19. The specimen sequenced was CD4+ T cells from blood, cultured in vitro. The chain couples TRBV7-9 to TRBJ2-3, and 10 junctional nucleotides match TRBD2. The CDR3 protein is CASPPPPLAGLSSTDTQYF. Read as DNA, the sequence is TGTGCCAGCCCCCCCCCCCCACTAGCGGGGTTATCTAGCACAGATACGCAGTATTTT.